The present T cell receptor beta chain was sequenced within a study of T cell responses to AZD1222 COVID-19 vaccine. V lost 1 base to trimming and J lost 5 bases, with 11 bases between them. The CDR3 consists of 14 residues. Germline V CDR1 and CDR2: MDHEN, SYDVKM. The data were produced by immunoSEQ multiplex PCR, yet TCRdb's version contains in-frame clones alone and is incomplete. The sample records approximately 160,000 clones, 90% being singletons. Only one count was recorded for this clone. The sequenced sample was peripheral blood, obtained on day 0 of AZD1222 vaccination. The clonotype originates from an adult in good health. The J gene is TRBJ1-2, the V gene TRBV28; D gene uncertain. The CDR3 DNA reads TGTGCCAGCAGTTTATTCGCCTGGCAGTATGGCTACACCTTC. It encodes CASSLFAWQYGYTF.